This TCR beta chain is from a study of blood T cells in healthy people across ages. General study points: With unsorted PBMCs, a conclusive comparison of naive versus antigen-experienced cells was not possible. Researchers report that TCR beta diversity correlated strongly with naive T cell percentage.

Trimming removed 8 bases at V and 4 bases at J, with 19 bases between. The CDR3 runs to 15 residues. CDR1 MDHEN and CDR2 SYDVKM come from the germline V gene. This clonotype came up many times. The antigen remains unidentified. Together with a sample-barcoded 5' primer, a J-beta primer mix was included in a second PCR lasting about 6 to 12 cycles. One entry per CDR3 protein results from TCRdb running MiXCR on the 5' RACE reads. The repertoire consists of about 650,000 distinct CDR3 sequences, with roughly half occurring once and the leading ten covering about 13%. The V gene is TRBV28, the J gene TRBJ2-3, with D possibly matching TRBD1 (6 bases). The TCR originated in a woman aged 80 or over in good health. The sequenced material came from blood. The CDR3 DNA sequence: TGTGCCAGCGCGATACAGGGAATACGCGCAGATACGCAGTATTTT. Translation gives CASAIQGIRADTQYF.